One sample yielded the 5 T cell receptor beta chains listed below, sequenced in a study of blood T cells in healthy people across ages. Next came a second PCR, run for about 6 to 12 cycles, which used a sample-barcoded 5' primer along with a J-beta primer mix. TCRdb fed the 5' RACE reads into MiXCR, producing one record per CDR3 protein. The sample shows about 620,000 distinct CDR3 sequences, roughly half of them seen only once. Sequenced sample: blood. These TCRs come from a woman of 80 years or more in good health.

This chain's CDR3 is CSASQGSGELFF. DNA of the CDR3: TGCAGTGCTAGCCAGGGTTCCGGGGAGCTGTTTTTT. The V gene is TRBV20-1, the J gene TRBJ2-2; possible D gene TRBD1, 5 bases. CDR3 length: 12 residues. Trimming left V 3 bases short and J 6 bases short, with 8 bases between. Germline loops: CDR1 DFQATT, CDR2 SNEGSKA (reference sequence).

A few counts support this clonotype. The V call is TRBV15, the J call TRBJ2-2, with 13 bases aligning to TRBD2. The J segment lost 4 bases and the V segment lost 0 bases, leaving 5 bases of the junction unmatched. Germline CDR1 and CDR2: LNHNV and YYDKDF (reference sequence). There are 18 residues in the CDR3. CDR3 in amino acids: CATSRDLTSGGSTGELFF. The CDR3 DNA is TGTGCCACCAGCAGAGATCTGACTAGCGGGGGGTCCACCGGGGAGCTGTTTTTT.

The rearrangement links TRBV7-2 to TRBJ2-4; D gene uncertain. The CDR3 extends over 13 amino acids. Trimming left V 3 bases short and J 9 bases short, with 12 bases between. Per germline, CDR1 SGHTA and CDR2 FQGNSA. CDR3 sequence reads: CASSFDGFRIQYF. For the CDR3, the DNA is TGTGCCAGCAGCTTCGATGGCTTTCGCATTCAGTACTTC.

The V call is TRBV29-1, the J call TRBJ2-1, with D possibly TRBD2 on 6 matching bases. The CDR3 is made up of 12 amino acids. The V end was cut by 7 bases, the J end by 5 bases, with 12 bases between. Looked up from germline, CDR1 is SQVTM and CDR2 is ANQGSEA. The CDR3 loop is CSGGRENNEQFF. Here the CDR3 DNA reads TGCAGCGGGGGACGGGAGAACAATGAGCAGTTCTTC.

The chain couples TRBV20-1 to TRBJ2-1; unclear D gene. The CDR3 sequence is 14 residues long. Germline V gene data show CDR1 as DFQATT and CDR2 as SNEGSKA (reference sequence). Trimming cost V 2 bases and J 5 bases, with 13 bases left between them. The CDR3 reads CSARRWEGNNEQFF. As DNA, the CDR3 is TGCAGTGCTAGACGGTGGGAAGGGAACAATGAGCAGTTCTTC.